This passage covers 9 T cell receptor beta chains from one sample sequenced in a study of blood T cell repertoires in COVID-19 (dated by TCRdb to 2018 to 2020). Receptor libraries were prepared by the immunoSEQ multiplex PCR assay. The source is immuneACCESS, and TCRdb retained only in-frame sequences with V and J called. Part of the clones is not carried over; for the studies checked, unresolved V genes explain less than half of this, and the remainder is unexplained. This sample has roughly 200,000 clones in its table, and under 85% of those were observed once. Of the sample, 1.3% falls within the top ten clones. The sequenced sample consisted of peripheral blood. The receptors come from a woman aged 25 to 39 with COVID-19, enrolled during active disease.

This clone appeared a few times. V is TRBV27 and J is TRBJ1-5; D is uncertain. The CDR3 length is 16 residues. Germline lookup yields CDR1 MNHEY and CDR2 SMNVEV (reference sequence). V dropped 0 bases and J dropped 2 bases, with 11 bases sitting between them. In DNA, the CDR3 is TGTGCCAGCAGTTTATCGAGGGTTTCGGGCAATCAGCCCCAGCATTTT. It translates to CASSLSRVSGNQPQHF.

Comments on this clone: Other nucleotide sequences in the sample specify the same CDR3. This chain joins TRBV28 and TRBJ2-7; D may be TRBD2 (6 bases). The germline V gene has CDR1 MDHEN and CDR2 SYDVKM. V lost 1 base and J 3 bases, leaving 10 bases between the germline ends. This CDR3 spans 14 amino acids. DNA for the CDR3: TGTGCCAGCAGTTTATCCGCCGGGGGCTACGAGCAGTACTTC. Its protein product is CASSLSAGGYEQYF. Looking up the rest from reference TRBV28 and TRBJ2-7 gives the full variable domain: DVKVTQSSRYLVKRTGEKVFLECVQDMDHENMFWYRQDPGLGLRLIYFSYDVKMKEKGDIPEGYSVSREKKERFSLILESASTNQTSMYLCASSLSAGGYEQYFGPGTRLTVT.

DNA for the CDR3: TGTGCCAGCTCACGGACGGGCCGGGGGAATGAGCAGTTCTTC. Translating it yields CASSRTGRGNEQFF. The chain is built from TRBV18 and TRBJ2-1; D might be TRBD2 (6 bases). CDR1 is KGHSH and CDR2 is LQKENI in the germline V gene. The CDR3 runs 14 residues. V lost 4 bases and J 7 bases, leaving 14 bases between the germline ends. Full variable domain (rest looked up from reference TRBV18 and TRBJ2-1): NAGVMQNPRHLVRRRGQEARLRCSPMKGHSHVYWYRQLPEEGLKFMVYLQKENIIDESGMPKERFSAEFPKEGPSILRIQQVVRGDSAAYFCASSRTGRGNEQFFGPGTRLTVL.

The CDR3 is CASSRSQGAQGTEAFF. Here the CDR3 DNA reads TGTGCCAGCAGTAGATCTCAGGGGGCGCAGGGCACTGAAGCTTTCTTT. V is TRBV6-2 or TRBV6-3 and J is TRBJ1-1; 8 nucleotides match TRBD1. The J segment lost 4 bases and the V segment lost 5 bases, leaving 12 bases of the junction unmatched. There are 16 residues in the CDR3. Germline V CDR1 and CDR2: MNHEY, SVGEGT.

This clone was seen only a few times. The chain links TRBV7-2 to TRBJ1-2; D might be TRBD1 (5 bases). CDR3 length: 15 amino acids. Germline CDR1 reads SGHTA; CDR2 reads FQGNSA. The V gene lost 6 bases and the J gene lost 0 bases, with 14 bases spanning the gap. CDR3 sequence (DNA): TGTGCCAGCAGGAAGGGGTTCTCGTCTAACTATGGCTACACCTTC. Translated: CASRKGFSSNYGYTF.

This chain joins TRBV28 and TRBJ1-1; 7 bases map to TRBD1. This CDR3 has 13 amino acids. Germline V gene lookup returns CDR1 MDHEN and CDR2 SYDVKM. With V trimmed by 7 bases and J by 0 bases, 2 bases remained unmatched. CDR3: CASTDRLNTEAFF. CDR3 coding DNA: TGTGCCAGCACGGACAGGTTGAACACTGAAGCTTTCTTT.

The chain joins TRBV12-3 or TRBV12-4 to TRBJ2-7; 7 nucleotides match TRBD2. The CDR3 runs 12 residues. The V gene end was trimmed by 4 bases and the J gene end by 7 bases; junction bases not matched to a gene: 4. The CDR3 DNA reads TGTGCCAGCAGTTGGGGGGGGTCGGAGCAGTACTTC. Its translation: CASSWGGSEQYF.

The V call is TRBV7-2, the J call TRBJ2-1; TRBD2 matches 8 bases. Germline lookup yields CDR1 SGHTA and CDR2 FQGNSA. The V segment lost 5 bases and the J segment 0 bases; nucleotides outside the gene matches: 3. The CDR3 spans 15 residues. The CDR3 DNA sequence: TGTGCCAGCAGCCGCAGCGGGAGCTCCTACAATGAGCAGTTCTTC. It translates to CASSRSGSSYNEQFF.

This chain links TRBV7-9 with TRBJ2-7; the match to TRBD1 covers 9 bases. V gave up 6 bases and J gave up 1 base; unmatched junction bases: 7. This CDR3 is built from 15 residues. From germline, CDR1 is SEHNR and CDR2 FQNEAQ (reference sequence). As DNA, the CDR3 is TGTGCCAGCAGTACGACAGGGGGACTATCCTACGAGCAGTACTTC. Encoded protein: CASSTTGGLSYEQYF.